This entry concerns a single TCR beta chain. Its antigen is not identified. This entry comes from a study of shared clonotypes between healthy human individuals. Study conclusions and caveats: Roughly 4.7% was the fraction of naive CD4 clonotypes found shared across several donors. Some clonotypes were shared by all four sorted-subset donors, while others were not shared. The non-shared ones had lower generation probabilities than the shared ones. In general, naive subsets displayed greater estimated richness than memory subsets did.

Germline V gives CDR1 KGHSH, CDR2 LQKENI. V dropped 4 bases and J dropped 8; count of bases not matched to a gene: 2. The CDR3 length is 13 residues. Produced via immunoSEQ multiplex PCR; TCRdb's table is partial and in-frame only. The sample has about 960,000 clones; approximately 80% are singletons. CD4+ cells were split into CD45RA+ naive and CD45RA-negative memory subsets. The chain carries TRBV18 and TRBJ1-4, with 9 bases that match TRBD1. The specimen was memory CD4+ T cells sorted from blood. Subset defined: CD45RA-negative fraction. This sequence was found in a man younger than 30 in good health. The CDR3 coding sequence is TGTGCCAGCTCACGCGACAGGGGGGAAAAACTGTTTTTT. Amino acid sequence: CASSRDRGEKLFF.